The 22 T cell receptor beta chains reported below all come from one sample, sequenced in a study of T-cell memory formation after mild COVID-19. TCRdb recomputed calls from the 5' RACE reads with MiXCR, one row per CDR3 protein. The sample holds about 160,000 distinct CDR3 sequences, around a third seen once. Sequenced: PBMCs or a T cell subset sorted from them (not recorded which). These receptor sequences come from an adult woman who had mild COVID-19 (a few samples of this study predate the infection). Cell type and time point are not known.

J is TRBJ1-1 and V is TRBV20-1; possible D gene TRBD1, 5 bases. This CDR3 is built from 13 residues. Germline V gives CDR1 DFQATT, CDR2 SNEGSKA (reference sequence). Trimming cost V 6 bases and J 11 bases, with 22 bases left between them. The CDR3 loop reads CSARVESLFWAFF. CDR3 DNA sequence: TGCAGTGCCAGGGTTGAGAGTCTATTTTGGGCTTTCTTT.

J is TRBJ2-1 and V is TRBV9; D is unresolved. CDR3 size: 14 residues. V lost 7 bases, J lost 4 bases, and 15 bases lay in between. CDR1 is SGDLS and CDR2 is YYNGEE in the germline V gene. CDR3 residues: CASEYTKPYNEQFF. CDR3 sequence (DNA): TGTGCCAGCGAATACACTAAACCTTACAATGAGCAGTTCTTC.

The rearrangement joins TRBV25-1 to TRBJ2-7, with D tentatively TRBD1 or TRBD2 (5 bases each). This CDR3 region has 12 residues. Looked up from germline, CDR1 is MGHDK and CDR2 is SYGVNS. Deletions cut 6 bases from V and 1 base from J, with 7 bases between. The CDR3 region has the DNA TGTGCCAGCAGGGGACCTTCCTACGAGCAGTACTTC. Amino acids: CASRGPSYEQYF.

The chain carries TRBV4-3 and TRBJ2-1; D gene unclear. Per germline, CDR1 LGHNA and CDR2 YSLEER. V gave up 3 bases and J gave up 6 bases, with 9 bases separating them. The CDR3 is made up of 13 amino acids. The CDR3 loop reads CASSHGGGNEQFF. Here the CDR3 DNA reads TGCGCCAGCAGCCATGGTGGTGGCAATGAGCAGTTCTTC.

The rearrangement joins TRBV3-1 to TRBJ2-5; the D is unclear. Germline V gene lookup returns CDR1 LGHDT and CDR2 YNNKEL (reference sequence). Trimming shortened V by 3 bases and J by 3 bases, and 11 bases separated the two germline ends. The CDR3 is made up of 14 amino acids. CDR3 sequence (DNA): TGTGCCAGCAGCCACGGGCTAGTTGAAGAGACCCAGTACTTC. It encodes CASSHGLVEETQYF.

The genes are TRBV6-6 and TRBJ2-3, with D perhaps TRBD2 (5 bases). V was pared by 10 bases and J by 0 bases, with 14 bases between. The CDR3 loop spans 14 amino acids. Germline CDR1 is MNHNY and CDR2 is SVGAGI (reference sequence). Written as DNA, the CDR3 is TGTGCCACCAGACTATCCTTAAGCACAGATACGCAGTATTTT. The encoded protein is CATRLSLSTDTQYF.

This clonotype was seen a single time. The CDR3 spells CASSPRGTSGRKDTQYF. The CDR3 DNA sequence: TGTGCCAGCAGCCCCCGGGGGACTAGCGGGAGGAAAGATACGCAGTATTTT. The rearrangement joins TRBV7-9 to TRBJ2-3, with TRBD2 matching over 15 bases. Germline CDR1 SEHNR, CDR2 FQNEAQ (reference sequence). This CDR3 region has 17 residues. Losses at the gene ends were 5 bases for V and 5 bases for J; bases not matched to a gene: 8. The full variable domain, in which reference TRBV7-9 and TRBJ2-3 provide the parts outside the CDR3, is DTGVSQNPRHKITKRGQNVTFRCDPISEHNRLYWYRQTLGQGPEFLTYFQNEAQLEKSRLLSDRFSAERPKGSFSTLEIQRTEQGDSAMYLCASSPRGTSGRKDTQYFGPGTRLTVL.

The V and J genes are TRBV15 and TRBJ2-3, with TRBD2 matching 9 bases. After removal of 0 bases from V and 5 bases from J, the junction contained 12 bases not matched to a gene. CDR1 and CDR2 from the germline V gene are LNHNV and YYDKDF (reference sequence). This CDR3 is 18 amino acids long. CDR3 protein: CATSREGVVAGVKDTQYF. The DNA of the CDR3 is TGTGCCACCAGCAGAGAGGGCGTGGTAGCGGGGGTAAAAGATACGCAGTATTTT. Drawing the rest from reference TRBV15 and TRBJ2-3, the complete variable domain is DAMVIQNPRYQVTQFGKPVTLSCSQTLNHNVMYWYQQKSSQAPKLLFHYYDKDFNNEADTPDNFQSRRPNTSFCFLDIRSPGLGDTAMYLCATSREGVVAGVKDTQYFGPGTRLTVL.

This clonotype showed up just a few times. The chain employs TRBV19 and TRBJ2-3; D may be TRBD2 (6 bases). From germline, CDR1 is LNHDA and CDR2 SQIVND (reference sequence). The V gene lost 5 bases and the J gene lost 6 bases, with 21 bases spanning the gap. CDR3 size: 16 residues. CDR3: CASSGVAALRVDTQYF. The DNA of the CDR3 is TGTGCCAGTAGTGGAGTAGCGGCCCTCCGGGTCGATACGCAGTATTTT.

This clonotype has a handful of counts. The CDR3 protein is CASSAPAQLQGDEQFF. For the CDR3, the DNA is TGTGCCAGCAGCGCCCCCGCCCAGCTGCAGGGGGATGAGCAGTTCTTC. This chain connects TRBV5-4 to TRBJ2-1; 7 positions match TRBD1. The germline V gene encodes CDR1 SGHNT and CDR2 YYREEE (reference sequence). This CDR3 contains 16 residues. Germline trimming cut 4 bases from V and 8 bases from J; bases unmatched to any gene: 15. Full variable domain (remainder filled in from reference TRBV5-4 and TRBJ2-1): ETGVTQSPTHLIKTRGQQVTLRCSSQSGHNTVSWYQQALGQGPQFIFQYYREEENGRGNFPPRFSGLQFPNYSSELNVNALELDDSALYLCASSAPAQLQGDEQFFGPGTRLTVL.

CDR3 residues: CASSYGGGLTEAFF. The DNA for the CDR3 is TGTGCCAGCAGTTACGGGGGGGGATTGACTGAAGCTTTCTTT. This chain connects TRBV6-2 or TRBV6-3 to TRBJ1-1; D possibly corresponds to TRBD1 (5 bases). The germline CDR1 and CDR2 sequences are MNHEY and SVGEGT. The CDR3 totals 14 residues. V lost 2 bases to trimming and J lost 5 bases, with 12 bases between them.

This chain connects TRBV12-3 or TRBV12-4 to TRBJ2-2; D is possibly TRBD2 (6 bases). This CDR3 spans 13 amino acids. The V end lost 6 bases, the J end lost 6 bases, and 11 bases lay between the germline ends. The CDR3 DNA reads TGTGCCAGCAGACCTAGCGAGGCCGGGGAGCTGTTTTTT. Protein: CASRPSEAGELFF.

As DNA, the CDR3 is TGCGCCAGCAGTCAATACCGCTCGGAGCAGTACTTC. As protein: CASSQYRSEQYF. This chain links TRBV23-1 with TRBJ2-7; D unresolved. TRBV23-1 is an ORF, with its function uncertain. The V gene lost 1 base and the J gene lost 7 bases, with 8 bases spanning the gap. The CDR3 spans 12 residues.

This clonotype occurred a few times. V usage is TRBV6-6 and J usage is TRBJ2-5; 9 nucleotides align to TRBD1. Trimming removed 0 bases from V and 3 bases from J; junction bases left unmatched: 5. CDR1 and CDR2 from the germline V gene are MNHNY and SVGAGI (reference sequence). The CDR3 runs 16 residues. The CDR3 spells CASSYSRDRAEETQYF. CDR3 DNA: TGTGCCAGCAGTTACTCGCGGGACAGGGCGGAAGAGACCCAGTACTTC.

Details on this clonotype: A much larger clone sits a single nucleotide away, making a read error possible. This chain uses TRBV19 with TRBJ2-3; 10 bases are shared with TRBD2. CDR3 size: 13 residues. V lost 7 bases and J lost 6; bases outside the gene matches: 4. Germline-derived CDR1 and CDR2 are LNHDA and SQIVND (reference sequence). The CDR3 nucleotides read TGTGCCAGTATTTTGGGACTAGCGGATACGCAGTATTTT. Amino acid sequence: CASILGLADTQYF.

This clonotype was detected only a few times. The J gene is TRBJ1-5, the V gene TRBV27; weak D call: TRBD1 (5 bases). The V end was cut by 6 bases, the J end by 0 bases, with 18 bases between. Germline assignment: CDR1 MNHEY and CDR2 SMNVEV (reference sequence). The CDR3 contains 17 residues. CDR3 in amino acids: CASSPRRGGYSNQPQHF. The DNA for the CDR3 is TGTGCCAGCAGCCCCCGCCGGGGGGGGTATAGCAATCAGCCCCAGCATTTT.

This clonotype was seen only a few times. The chain recombines TRBV4-3 with TRBJ2-3; 8 nucleotides match TRBD2. J lost 2 bases, V lost 1 base, and 5 bases had no gene match. This CDR3 spans 16 amino acids. Germline CDR1 reads LGHNA; CDR2 reads YSLEER. CDR3 bases: TGCGCCAGCAGCCAAGTGGCGGGAGGCCTCACAGATACGCAGTATTTT. Its translation: CASSQVAGGLTDTQYF.

This chain links TRBV10-2 with TRBJ1-2, with a tentative D call TRBD1 (5 bases). Germline values: CDR1 WSHSY, CDR2 SAAADI. Trimming removed 6 bases from V and 0 bases from J, with 20 bases in between. This CDR3 comprises 17 residues. Written as DNA, the CDR3 is TGCGCCAGCAGGGGACGCTCCGGGTCGGGGTCTAACTATGGCTACACCTTC. Its protein is CASRGRSGSGSNYGYTF.

The V call is TRBV7-9, the J call TRBJ1-1; D possibly corresponds to TRBD1 (5 bases). V shed 4 bases and J shed 2 bases, with 8 bases lying between them. Germline assignment: CDR1 SEHNR and CDR2 FQNEAQ (reference sequence). The CDR3 has 13 residues. The CDR3 nucleotides read TGTGCCAGCAGCTCCAGGGAAAACACTGAAGCTTTCTTT. Translation: CASSSRENTEAFF.

The sample holds a few counts of this clonotype. V usage is TRBV29-1 and J usage is TRBJ2-1; tentatively, D is TRBD1 or TRBD2 (5 bases each). Germline V gene sequence: CDR1 SQVTM, CDR2 ANQGSEA. This CDR3 comprises 14 residues. V was clipped by 3 bases and J by 3 bases, with 12 bases between them. CDR3 DNA: TGCAGCGTTGAGGGGTTGGGGGTCTACAATGAGCAGTTCTTC. Amino acid sequence: CSVEGLGVYNEQFF.

V is TRBV7-8 and J is TRBJ2-1; 8 bases map to TRBD2. V gave up 1 base and J gave up 5 bases; unmatched junction bases: 10. The CDR3 has 17 amino acids. Germline values: CDR1 SGHVS, CDR2 FQNEAQ. CDR3 protein: CASSLGYGVAGHNEQFF. For the CDR3, the DNA is TGTGCCAGCAGCTTAGGCTACGGTGTAGCGGGACACAATGAGCAGTTCTTC.

The gene calls are TRBV12-3 or TRBV12-4 and TRBJ2-2; D is undetermined. This CDR3 has 11 amino acids. V was cut by 7 bases and J by 5 bases, with 5 bases left in between. The CDR3 nucleotides are TGTGCCAGCACCTTGACCGGGGAGCTGTTTTTT. Amino acids: CASTLTGELFF.